The present entry profiles one T cell receptor beta chain with its context. What it recognizes is unknown. This sample is drawn from a study of T cell responses to AZD1222 COVID-19 vaccine. Clones were read by immunoSEQ multiplex PCR, and TCRdb kept only the in-frame ones, dropping some. The table lists tens of thousands of clones, nearly 90% of them singletons. Trimming removed 3 bases from V and 8 bases from J; junction bases left unmatched: 6. From germline, CDR1 is SNHLY and CDR2 FYNNEI. The CDR3 consists of 14 residues. Findings of the study overall: Of the AZD1222 recipients, only five to seven were seropositive at baseline.

Sequenced material: peripheral blood, taken on day 0 of AZD1222 vaccination. The chain is built from TRBV2 and TRBJ2-1; 8 bases are a match to TRBD2. The origin of this receptor is an adult in good health. CDR3 sequence: CASSDTSGWDEQFF. CDR3 nucleotides: TGTGCCAGCAGTGACACTAGCGGTTGGGATGAGCAGTTCTTC.